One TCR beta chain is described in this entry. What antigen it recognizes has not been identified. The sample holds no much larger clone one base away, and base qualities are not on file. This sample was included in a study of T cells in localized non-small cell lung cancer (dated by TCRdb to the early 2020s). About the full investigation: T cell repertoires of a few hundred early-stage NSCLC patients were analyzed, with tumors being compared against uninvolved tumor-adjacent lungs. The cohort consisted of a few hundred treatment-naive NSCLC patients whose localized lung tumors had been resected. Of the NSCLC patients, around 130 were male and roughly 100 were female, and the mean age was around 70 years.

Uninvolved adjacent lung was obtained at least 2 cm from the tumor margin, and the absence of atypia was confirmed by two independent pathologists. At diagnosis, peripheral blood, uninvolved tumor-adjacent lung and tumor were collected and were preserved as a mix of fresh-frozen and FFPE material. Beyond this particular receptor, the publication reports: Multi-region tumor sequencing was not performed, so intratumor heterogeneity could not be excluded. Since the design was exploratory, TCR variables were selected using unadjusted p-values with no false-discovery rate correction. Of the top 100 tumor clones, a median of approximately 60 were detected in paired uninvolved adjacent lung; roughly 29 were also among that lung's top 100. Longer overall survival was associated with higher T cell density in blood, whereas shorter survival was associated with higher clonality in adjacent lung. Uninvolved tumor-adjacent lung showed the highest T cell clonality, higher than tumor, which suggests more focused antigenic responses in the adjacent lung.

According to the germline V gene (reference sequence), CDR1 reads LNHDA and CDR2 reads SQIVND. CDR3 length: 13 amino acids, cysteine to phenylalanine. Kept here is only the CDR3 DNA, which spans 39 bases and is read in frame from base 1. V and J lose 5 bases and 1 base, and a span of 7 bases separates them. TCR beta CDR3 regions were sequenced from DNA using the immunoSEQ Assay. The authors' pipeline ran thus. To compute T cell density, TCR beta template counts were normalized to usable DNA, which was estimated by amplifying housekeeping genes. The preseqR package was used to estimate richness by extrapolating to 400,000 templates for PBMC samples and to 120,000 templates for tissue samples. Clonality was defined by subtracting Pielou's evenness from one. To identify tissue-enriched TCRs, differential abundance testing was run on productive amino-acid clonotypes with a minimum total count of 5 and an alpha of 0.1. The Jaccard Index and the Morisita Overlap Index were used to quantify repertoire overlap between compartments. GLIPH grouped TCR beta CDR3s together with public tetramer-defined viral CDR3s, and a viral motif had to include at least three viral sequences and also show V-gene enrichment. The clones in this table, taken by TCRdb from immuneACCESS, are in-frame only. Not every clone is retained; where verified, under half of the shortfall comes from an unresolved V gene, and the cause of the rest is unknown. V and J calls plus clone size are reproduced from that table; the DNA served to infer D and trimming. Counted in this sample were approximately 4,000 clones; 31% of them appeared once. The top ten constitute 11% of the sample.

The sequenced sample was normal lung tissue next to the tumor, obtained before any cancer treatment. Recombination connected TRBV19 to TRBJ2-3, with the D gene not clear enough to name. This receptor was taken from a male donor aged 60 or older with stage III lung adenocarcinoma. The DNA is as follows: TGTGCCAGTAGTTACCGCGGCACAGATACGCAGTATTTT. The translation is CASSYRGTDTQYF. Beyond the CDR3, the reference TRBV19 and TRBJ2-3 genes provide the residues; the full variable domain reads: DGGITQSPKYLFRKEGQNVTLSCEQNLNHDAMYWYRQDPGQGLRLIYYSQIVNDFQKGDIAEGYSVSREKKESFPLTVTSAQKNPTAFYLCASSYRGTDTQYFGPGTRLTVL.